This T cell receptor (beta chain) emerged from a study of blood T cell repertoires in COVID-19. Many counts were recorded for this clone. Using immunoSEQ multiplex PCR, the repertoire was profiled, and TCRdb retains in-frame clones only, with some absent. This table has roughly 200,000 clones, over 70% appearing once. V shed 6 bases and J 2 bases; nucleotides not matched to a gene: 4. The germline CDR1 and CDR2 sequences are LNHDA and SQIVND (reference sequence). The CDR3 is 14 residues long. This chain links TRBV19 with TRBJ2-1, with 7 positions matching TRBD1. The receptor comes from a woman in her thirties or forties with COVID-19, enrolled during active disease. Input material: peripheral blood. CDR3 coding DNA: TGTGCCAGTAGACCCGGGACAGCCTACAATGAGCAGTTCTTC. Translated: CASRPGTAYNEQFF.